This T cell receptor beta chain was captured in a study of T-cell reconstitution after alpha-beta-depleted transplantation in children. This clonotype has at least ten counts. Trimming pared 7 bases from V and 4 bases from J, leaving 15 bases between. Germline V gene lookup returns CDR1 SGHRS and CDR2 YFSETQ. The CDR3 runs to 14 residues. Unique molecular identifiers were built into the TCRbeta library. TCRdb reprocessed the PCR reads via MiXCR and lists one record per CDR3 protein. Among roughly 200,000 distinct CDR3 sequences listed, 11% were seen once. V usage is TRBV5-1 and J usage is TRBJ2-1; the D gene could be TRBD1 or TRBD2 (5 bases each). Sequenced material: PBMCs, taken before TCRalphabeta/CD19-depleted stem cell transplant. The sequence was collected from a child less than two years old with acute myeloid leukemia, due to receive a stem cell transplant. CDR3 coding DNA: TGCGCCAGCCTCCGGGACCCGACATACAATGAGCAGTTCTTC. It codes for CASLRDPTYNEQFF. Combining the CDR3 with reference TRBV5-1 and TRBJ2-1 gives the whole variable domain KAGVTQTPRYLIKTRGQQVTLSCSPISGHRSVSWYQQTPGQGLQFLFEYFSETQRNKGNFPGRFSGRQFSNSRSEMNVSTLELGDSALYLCASLRDPTYNEQFFGPGTRLTVL.